One sample yielded the 13 T cell receptor beta chains listed below, sequenced in a study of blood T cells in healthy people across ages. A second PCR of roughly 6 to 12 cycles used a sample-barcoded 5' primer and a J-beta primer mix. A single record per CDR3 protein comes from TCRdb applying MiXCR to the 5' RACE reads. The sample lists about 1.6 million distinct CDR3 sequences, roughly a third occurring once. The specimen was blood. These receptors all come from a woman between 25 and 40 years old in good health.

This clonotype was counted between two and nine times. This chain uses TRBV9 with TRBJ1-1; D is uncertain. This CDR3 region has 15 residues. V lost 3 bases, J lost 1 base, and 13 bases lay in between. Germline assignment: CDR1 SGDLS and CDR2 YYNGEE. CDR3 in DNA: TGTGCCAGCAGCGCTGACCACGGGCGGAACACTGAAGCTTTCTTT. Its protein product is CASSADHGRNTEAFF. The full variable domain, completed using reference TRBV9 and TRBJ1-1, is DSGVTQTPKHLITATGQRVTLRCSPRSGDLSVYWYQQSLDQGLQFLIQYYNGEERAKGNILERFSAQQFPDLHSELNLSSLELGDSALYFCASSADHGRNTEAFFGQGTRLTVV.

The sample holds many counts of this clonotype. The chain uses TRBV6-2 or TRBV6-3 and TRBJ2-5; 7 positions agree with TRBD1. V lost 6 bases to trimming and J lost 4 bases; unmatched junction nucleotides: 8. The CDR3 extends over 14 amino acids. Germline values: CDR1 MNHEY, CDR2 SVGEGT. The CDR3 region is CASSQQGRGETQYF. The CDR3 DNA follows: TGTGCCAGCAGCCAACAGGGGAGAGGAGAGACCCAGTACTTC.

The genes are TRBV5-1 and TRBJ2-7, with D unclear. Germline CDR1 and CDR2: SGHRS and YFSETQ. The ends were cut back, 3 bases at V and 6 bases at J, with 10 bases in the middle. The CDR3 spans 12 residues. This CDR3 reads CASSSPPSEQYF. In DNA, the CDR3 is TGCGCCAGCAGCTCCCCGCCTTCCGAGCAGTACTTC.

This clonotype was found a few times. This chain joins TRBV29-1 and TRBJ2-7; 7 bases fit TRBD2. Germline trimming cut 1 base from V and 3 bases from J; bases unmatched to any gene: 6. The CDR3 loop spans 14 amino acids. Looked up from germline, CDR1 is SQVTM and CDR2 is ANQGSEA. The CDR3 loop reads CSVEGRGGGYEQYF. The CDR3 DNA is TGCAGCGTTGAAGGTCGCGGGGGAGGCTACGAGCAGTACTTC.

The rearrangement uses TRBV29-1 and TRBJ2-3, with D possibly matching TRBD2 (5 bases). Trimming pared 5 bases from V and 2 bases from J, leaving 11 bases between. The V gene's germline CDR1 is SQVTM and CDR2 ANQGSEA. The CDR3 is 13 residues long. Here the CDR3 DNA reads TGCAGCGTTCCCGAGCGGTCCACAGATACGCAGTATTTT. Amino acid sequence: CSVPERSTDTQYF.

This clonotype has ten or more counts. The chain employs TRBV10-2 and TRBJ1-2, with 7 bases matching TRBD1. This CDR3 comprises 14 residues. CDR1 is WSHSY, CDR2 SAAADI, per germline. The V and J ends lost 4 bases and 5 bases, in that order; junction bases with no gene match: 7. The CDR3 DNA reads as TGCGCCAGCAGTGGTTCGGGACAGTTTTATGGCTACACCTTC. It codes for CASSGSGQFYGYTF.

The chain is built from TRBV13 and TRBJ2-3, with TRBD1 matching over 10 bases. J lost 5 bases, V lost 7 bases, and 3 bases had no gene match. This CDR3 has 13 amino acids. CDR1 PRHDT and CDR2 FYEKMQ come from the germline V gene (reference sequence). CDR3: CASTGQGRDTQYF. In DNA form, the CDR3 reads TGTGCCAGCACGGGACAGGGGAGAGATACGCAGTATTTT.

The rearrangement links TRBV27 to TRBJ2-7; TRBD1 matches at 10 bases. There are 14 residues in the CDR3. The V gene end was trimmed by 5 bases and the J gene end by 5 bases; junction bases not matched to a gene: 6. CDR1 is MNHEY and CDR2 is SMNVEV in the germline V gene (reference sequence). The CDR3 protein is CASSPRQGAHEQYF. The CDR3 nucleotides read TGTGCCAGCAGTCCTCGACAGGGGGCCCACGAGCAGTACTTC.

The chain recombines TRBV11-2 with TRBJ2-3; D gene ambiguous. Germline assignment: CDR1 SGHAT and CDR2 FQNNGV. The CDR3 runs to 19 residues. Trimming removed 2 bases at V and 0 bases at J, with 21 bases between. The CDR3 coding sequence is TGTGCCAGCAGCTTACCCACCAAGGGCTCGACCCCTAGCACAGATACGCAGTATTTT. Its protein product is CASSLPTKGSTPSTDTQYF.

To note about this clonotype: A single base separates this from a much larger clone, so it may be a read error. The chain employs TRBV4-1 and TRBJ2-7; 9 bases fit TRBD1. Looked up from germline, CDR1 is MGHRA and CDR2 is YSYEKL. V lost 1 base and J lost 3; bases outside the gene matches: 4. The CDR3 is 15 residues long. CDR3 protein: CASSQGDREVYEQYV. CDR3 DNA: TGCGCCAGCAGCCAAGGGGACAGGGAGGTCTACGAGCAGTACGTC.

This chain links TRBV9 with TRBJ2-7; TRBD1 matches at 7 bases. CDR1 and CDR2 (germline): SGDLS, YYNGEE. This CDR3 is built from 14 residues. V dropped 2 bases and J dropped 9; count of bases not matched to a gene: 11. The DNA of the CDR3 is TGTGCCAGCAGCGTCGGGGACAGACCGTACCCGCAGTACTTC. Encoded protein: CASSVGDRPYPQYF.

V and J are TRBV6-5 and TRBJ2-1; D unclear. The CDR3 spans 11 residues. Germline loops: CDR1 MNHEY, CDR2 SVGAGI. Trimming left V 7 bases short and J 6 bases short, with 7 bases between. CDR3 coding DNA: TGTGCCAGCACGGCATTCAATGAGCAGTTCTTC. Translating it yields CASTAFNEQFF.

There are a few counts of this clonotype. The V and J genes are TRBV20-1 and TRBJ2-7; D uncertain. The germline CDR1 and CDR2 sequences are DFQATT and SNEGSKA (reference sequence). CDR3 size: 12 residues. V shed 3 bases and J shed 0 bases, with 6 bases lying between them. This chain's CDR3 is CSASWVSYEQYF. CDR3 DNA: TGCAGTGCTAGTTGGGTCTCCTACGAGCAGTACTTC.